This TCR beta chain was sequenced for a study of shared T cell receptors in the human thymus. TCRdb keeps only in-frame clones here, not all; method: immunoSEQ multiplex PCR. The profile shows 700,000 to 750,000 clones, approximately 85% of them singletons. This CDR3 is 16 amino acids long. In germline, CDR1 is SGHNT, CDR2 YYREEE (reference sequence). The V end was cut by 4 bases, the J end by 0 bases, with 14 bases between. The sample was also reused in another study, on human thymus T cells. From that second work: Resections that were taken during corrective heart surgery supplied the thymus tissue. Unrelated individuals were reported by related research to share highly overlapping thymic repertoires.

This sequence joins TRBV5-4 and TRBJ2-1; TRBD1 is a possible D gene (5 bases). The sample was thymocytes. This TCR was sampled from a girl under three years old with a congenital heart defect. CDR3 DNA sequence: TGTGCCAGCAGCGACGGACACCTCCTCTCCTACAATGAGCAGTTCTTC. It translates to CASSDGHLLSYNEQFF.